This T cell receptor (beta chain) was observed in a study of shared clonotypes between healthy human individuals. The table lists this clone with a count of one. As processed by the authors: ImmunoSEQ sequences covered only the junction and lacked quality scores; filtering therefore differed. Assay: immunoSEQ multiplex PCR; the TCRdb copy retains only in-frame clones and omits some. V and J calls and clone size are as listed in that table; D and trimming were resolved from the DNA. The table has about 820,000 clones, approximately 92% seen once. Naive CD8 isolation took CD45RO-negative cells positively selected for CCR7 and excluded terminally differentiated effector memory CD45RA+ cells. Donors comprised healthy HIV-negative adults lacking recent acute infections or vaccinations. The CDR3 sequence is 16 residues long. With V trimmed by 2 bases and J by 7 bases, 12 bases remained unmatched. CDR1 is SEHNR, CDR2 FQNEAQ, per germline (reference sequence).

The origin of this receptor is a young man in good health. The material sequenced was naive CD8+ T cells sorted from blood. The gene calls are TRBV7-9 and TRBJ2-3; 7 bases are shared with TRBD1. The CDR3 coding sequence is TGTGCCAGCAGCTTACAGTCCGGACAGGAACCGTATACGCAGTATTTT. Translation: CASSLQSGQEPYTQYF.